This T cell receptor beta chain was recovered during a study of immune evolution from preneoplasia to lung adenocarcinoma. Nucleic acids came from premalignant or tumor cells enriched by macro-dissection. Method: immunoSEQ multiplex PCR; TCRdb's copy keeps in-frame clones and lacks some. The sample carries approximately 4,900 clones, approximately 85% recorded once. Source material: FFPE invasive lung adenocarcinoma tissue. This receptor was taken from a person between 50 and 60 years old with lung adenocarcinoma.

CDR3 nucleotide sequence: TGTGCCAGCAGTGAAGCGCTTCCGGGGTGGGCTAACTATGGCTACACCTTC. Encoded protein: CASSEALPGWANYGYTF. The chain couples TRBV6-1 to TRBJ1-2; D is uncertain. V shed 0 bases and J shed 0 bases, with 14 bases lying between them. Germline CDR1 and CDR2: MNHNS and SASEGT. CDR3 length: 17 amino acids.